The 20 T cell receptor beta chains below were found in one sample sequenced in a study of T cell responses to AZD1222 COVID-19 vaccine. Profiling relied on immunoSEQ multiplex PCR, and the TCRdb table lists in-frame clones only, not all of them. The repertoire holds approximately 190,000 clones, 85% to 95% seen once, with 1% to 1.5% in the top ten. The sequencing used peripheral blood, collected on day 0 of AZD1222 vaccination. The receptor set was obtained from an adult in good health.

This clone has just one count. The V gene is TRBV7-8, the J gene TRBJ2-2; 11 bases line up with TRBD1. Germline V gene data show CDR1 as SGHVS and CDR2 as FQNEAQ. Unmatched junction bases numbered 6, after V lost 5 bases and J lost 4 bases. The CDR3 extends over 16 amino acids. The CDR3 DNA reads TGTGCCAGCAGCACAAGGACAGGGGGCAGCACCGGGGAGCTGTTTTTT. It yields the protein CASSTRTGGSTGELFF. Looking up the rest from reference TRBV7-8 and TRBJ2-2 gives the full variable domain: GAGVSQSPRYKVAKRGQDVALRCDPISGHVSLFWYQQALGQGPEFLTYFQNEAQLDKSGLPSDRFFAERPEGSVSTLKIQRTQQEDSAVYLCASSTRTGGSTGELFFGEGSRLTVL.

The chain recombines TRBV27 with TRBJ1-2, with no clear D. V was pared by 5 bases and J by 6 bases, with 13 bases between. CDR1 is MNHEY, CDR2 SMNVEV, per germline (reference sequence). This CDR3 is built from 13 residues. The CDR3 protein is CASSLMAGHGYTF. CDR3 nucleotide sequence: TGTGCCAGCAGTCTTATGGCGGGTCATGGCTACACCTTC.

The rearrangement links TRBV18 to TRBJ1-5, with TRBD1 matching 9 bases. With 3 bases clipped from V and 7 bases from J, the junction kept 7 bases outside the gene matches. The CDR3 is 15 residues long. Germline CDR1 is KGHSH and CDR2 is LQKENI. CDR3 protein: CASSPTGGAQQPQHF. CDR3 nucleotides: TGTGCCAGCTCACCTACAGGGGGCGCACAACAGCCCCAGCATTTT.

The rearrangement links TRBV3-1 (or the pseudogene TRBV3-2) to TRBJ2-2; 10 positions agree with TRBD1. The CDR3 length is 18 residues. Germline V gene data show CDR1 as LGHDT and CDR2 as YNNKEL (reference sequence). The trim removed 0 bases at V and 2 bases at J, leaving 6 bases unmatched. The DNA of the CDR3 is TGTGCCAGCAGCCAAGACCCTCGGGACAGGGGAAACACCGGGGAGCTGTTTTTT. Residues: CASSQDPRDRGNTGELFF.

The chain links TRBV7-9 to TRBJ2-2; perhaps TRBD1 as D (6 bases). Germline V gene data show CDR1 as SEHNR and CDR2 as FQNEAQ (reference sequence). CDR3 length: 13 residues. V was clipped by 6 bases and J by 6 bases, with 11 bases between them. The chain's CDR3 is CASRDQGPGELFF. As DNA, the CDR3 is TGTGCCAGCAGAGATCAGGGGCCCGGGGAGCTGTTTTTT.

The V gene is TRBV4-1, the J gene TRBJ2-1; maybe TRBD1 (6 bases). This CDR3 spans 16 amino acids. V shed 0 bases and J shed 5 bases, with 14 bases lying between them. Germline values: CDR1 MGHRA, CDR2 YSYEKL. The CDR3 DNA sequence: TGCGCCAGCAGCCAAGATCGGTGGCGGACAGACAATGAGCAGTTCTTC. This translates into CASSQDRWRTDNEQFF.

The chain employs TRBV14 and TRBJ1-3; no clear D gene. The CDR3 length is 16 residues. Germline values: CDR1 SGHDN, CDR2 FVKESK. Trimming cost V 0 bases and J 3 bases, with 12 bases left between them. The CDR3 region is CASSQDARSFGNTIYF. The CDR3 coding sequence is TGTGCCAGCAGCCAAGATGCCAGGTCCTTTGGAAACACCATATATTTT.

The table lists this clone with a few counts. The rearrangement uses TRBV2 and TRBJ2-1; 10 nucleotides line up with TRBD1. Germline lookup yields CDR1 SNHLY and CDR2 FYNNEI. The CDR3 has 17 residues. J lost 5 bases, V lost 4 bases, and 11 bases had no gene match. The CDR3 sequence is CASSGVLGQGFDNEQFF. CDR3 nucleotide sequence: TGTGCCAGCAGTGGAGTACTGGGACAGGGGTTCGACAATGAGCAGTTCTTC.

The sample holds a few counts of this clone. The chain carries TRBV5-1 and TRBJ2-5; a weak D match, TRBD1 (6 bases). The V end was cut by 0 bases, the J end by 8 bases, with 17 bases between. In germline, CDR1 is SGHRS, CDR2 YFSETQ. The CDR3 runs 15 residues. The chain's CDR3 is CASSLEAGERETQYF. CDR3 nucleotides: TGCGCCAGCAGCTTGGAGGCAGGGGAAAGGGAAACCCAGTACTTC.

The chain is built from TRBV5-1 and TRBJ1-1; TRBD1 aligns across 7 bases. Losses at the gene ends were 3 bases for V and 2 bases for J; bases not matched to a gene: 4. Germline V gene lookup returns CDR1 SGHRS and CDR2 YFSETQ. This CDR3 has 14 amino acids. The CDR3 bases are TGCGCCAGCAGCTACGGGACAGCTAACACTGAAGCTTTCTTT. Amino acids: CASSYGTANTEAFF. Full variable domain (outside the CDR3, taken from reference TRBV5-1 and TRBJ1-1): KAGVTQTPRYLIKTRGQQVTLSCSPISGHRSVSWYQQTPGQGLQFLFEYFSETQRNKGNFPGRFSGRQFSNSRSEMNVSTLELGDSALYLCASSYGTANTEAFFGQGTRLTVV.

The chain has TRBV15 and TRBJ1-1, with 7 bases fitting TRBD1. This CDR3 has 15 residues. With 0 bases clipped from V and 6 bases from J, the junction kept 7 bases outside the gene matches. CDR1 LNHNV and CDR2 YYDKDF come from the germline V gene (reference sequence). The CDR3 DNA reads as TGTGCCACCAGCAGAGATCAGGGGGTAGCCCCTGAAGCTTTCTTT. Its protein is CATSRDQGVAPEAFF.

The V call is TRBV10-3, the J call TRBJ1-2, with 8 bases lining up with TRBD1. The CDR3 totals 14 residues. Per germline, CDR1 ENHRY and CDR2 SYGVKD. V lost 2 bases, J lost 6 bases, and 5 bases stayed unmatched. This chain's CDR3 is CAISEDRGGDGYTF. The CDR3, as DNA: TGTGCCATCAGTGAGGACAGGGGAGGAGATGGCTACACCTTC.

The genes are TRBV5-6 and TRBJ1-2, with 8 positions matching TRBD1. The CDR3 runs to 13 residues. The V gene end was trimmed by 0 bases and the J gene end by 7 bases; junction bases not matched to a gene: 2. The germline V gene has CDR1 SGHDT and CDR2 YYEEEE. The CDR3 nucleotides read TGTGCCAGCAGCTTGGGACAGGGGCCTGGCTACACCTTC. Translating it yields CASSLGQGPGYTF.

This chain joins TRBV2 and TRBJ1-2; D may be TRBD1 (6 bases). The V end lost 3 bases, the J end lost 8 bases, and 22 bases lay between the germline ends. The CDR3 consists of 16 residues. Germline CDR1 reads SNHLY; CDR2 reads FYNNEI. This CDR3 is CASSERWAGDGGGYTF. The DNA of the CDR3 is TGTGCCAGCAGTGAGCGGTGGGCAGGGGATGGTGGAGGCTACACCTTC.

This clone showed up just once. The gene calls are TRBV20-1 and TRBJ1-1; D call uncertain. V dropped 5 bases and J dropped 9 bases, with 13 bases sitting between them. The germline CDR1 and CDR2 sequences are DFQATT and SNEGSKA (reference sequence). The CDR3 runs to 11 residues. The CDR3 nucleotides read TGCAGTGCTTGGCCCGGCGGAAAAGCTTTCTTT. This sequence encodes CSAWPGGKAFF.

The rearrangement joins TRBV19 to TRBJ1-2; the match to TRBD1 covers 7 bases. This CDR3 contains 15 residues. Germline V CDR1 and CDR2: LNHDA, SQIVND (reference sequence). Trimming took 5 bases from V and 5 from J; bases not matched to a gene: 11. The DNA for the CDR3 is TGTGCCAGTAGTGCAACCACAGGGGTCCCTTATGGCTACACCTTC. Translating it yields CASSATTGVPYGYTF.

The chain joins TRBV24-1 to TRBJ1-2, with D hard to call. V was pared by 3 bases and J by 4 bases, with 5 bases between. The CDR3 extends over 12 amino acids. Per the germline V gene, CDR1 is KGHDR and CDR2 is SFDVKD. The CDR3 nucleotides read TGTGCCACCAGTGATACCGGCTATGGCTACACCTTC. Translating it yields CATSDTGYGYTF.

The chain employs TRBV19 and TRBJ2-3; D possibly corresponds to TRBD2 (6 bases). Per germline, CDR1 LNHDA and CDR2 SQIVND (reference sequence). Trimming took 4 bases from V and 0 from J, leaving 11 bases between them. The CDR3 is 15 residues long. The DNA of the CDR3 is TGTGCCAGTAGTAGTAGCGGTGTTAGCACAGATACGCAGTATTTT. Translating gives CASSSSGVSTDTQYF.

The chain carries TRBV24-1 and TRBJ2-4; D gene unclear. CDR1 is KGHDR and CDR2 is SFDVKD in the germline V gene. Trimming removed 4 bases at V and 11 bases at J, with 11 bases between. CDR3 length: 12 amino acids. CDR3 bases: TGTGCCACCAGTGACTCTGTTGGTGTTCAGTACTTC. Protein sequence: CATSDSVGVQYF.

The V call is TRBV6-6, the J call TRBJ1-5; 9 bases map to TRBD1. V lost 4 bases and J lost 4; bases outside the gene matches: 5. The CDR3 consists of 15 residues. The V gene's germline CDR1 is MNHNY and CDR2 SVGAGI (reference sequence). This CDR3 reads CASSSAGTGNQPQHF. CDR3 sequence (DNA): TGTGCCAGCAGTTCGGCCGGGACAGGGAATCAGCCCCAGCATTTT.